The T cell receptor beta chain under discussion was sequenced for a study of Ad26.COV2.S vaccination and SARS-CoV-2 variants. Germline lookup yields CDR1 SGHVS and CDR2 FQNEAQ. CDR3 length: 15 amino acids. Trimming cost V 2 bases and J 3 bases, with 14 bases left between them. Specified treatment: roughly 18 received Ad26.COV2.S at low or high dose, single or two shots; roughly five received placebo; per-sample allocation not given. Following the first vaccine or placebo injection, samples were taken on day 63. Sequencing was performed with immunoSEQ multiplex PCR; in TCRdb, only in-frame clones are kept and a portion is missing. This sample yields 350,000 to 400,000 clones, of which around nine tenths are seen a single time; about 3.6% belongs to the top ten.

The chain recombines TRBV7-8 with TRBJ2-7; the D is unclear. The sequence derives from a person between 18 and 59 years old who received the Ad26.COV2.S COVID-19 vaccine or a placebo. Material: peripheral blood, obtained in a trial of Ad26.COV2.S vaccine versus placebo. The CDR3 loop is CASSLRQNQYYEQYF. The CDR3, as DNA: TGTGCCAGCAGCTTAAGGCAGAATCAATACTACGAGCAGTACTTC.